The 6 T cell receptor beta chains below were found in one sample sequenced in a study of blood T cell repertoires in COVID-19. TCRdb's copy holds only in-frame clones and misses some; the assay was immunoSEQ multiplex PCR. The repertoire holds approximately 220,000 clones, with approximately 84% as singletons. The sample taken for sequencing was peripheral blood. The source of these receptors is a man over 45 with acute or convalescent COVID-19.

The V and J genes are TRBV9 and TRBJ1-6; D ambiguous. The V end was cut by 0 bases, the J end by 0 bases, with 7 bases between. The CDR3 is 16 amino acids. Germline V gene sequence: CDR1 SGDLS, CDR2 YYNGEE. The CDR3 region is CASSVALSSYNSPLHF. In DNA, the CDR3 is TGTGCCAGCAGCGTAGCTCTGAGCTCCTATAATTCACCCCTCCACTTT.

This chain connects TRBV11-2 to TRBJ2-7; possible D gene TRBD2, 5 bases. The V and J ends lost 1 base and 0 bases respectively, with 7 bases between them. The length of the CDR3 is 14 residues. Per germline, CDR1 SGHAT and CDR2 FQNNGV. CDR3 DNA sequence: TGTGCCAGCAGCTTAGCACGGGGCTCCTACGAGCAGTACTTC. Residues: CASSLARGSYEQYF.

This clone was seen just once. This chain joins TRBV3-1 (or the pseudogene TRBV3-2) and TRBJ2-7, with D tentatively TRBD1 (6 bases). The germline V gene has CDR1 LGHDT and CDR2 YNNKEL (reference sequence). This CDR3 is 14 amino acids long. V lost 2 bases to trimming and J lost 2 bases, with 10 bases between them. The CDR3 region is CASSQSGQPYEQYF. The CDR3 DNA is TGTGCCAGCAGCCAATCGGGACAACCCTACGAGCAGTACTTC.

In regard to this clone: Other DNA sequences in this sample translate to the same CDR3. The rearrangement links TRBV6-5 to TRBJ1-1; 9 bases align to TRBD1. With V trimmed by 6 bases and J by 1 base, 3 bases remained unmatched. Germline V gene data show CDR1 as MNHEY and CDR2 as SVGAGI. CDR3 length: 14 amino acids. CDR3 in amino acids: CASRRTGENTEAFF. CDR3 nucleotide sequence: TGTGCCAGCAGGAGGACAGGGGAGAACACTGAAGCTTTCTTT.

CDR3: CASSQGRGPYNEQFF. DNA for the CDR3: TGTGCCAGCAGCCAGGGGCGGGGCCCCTACAATGAGCAGTTCTTC. V and J are TRBV14 and TRBJ2-1; a weak D match, TRBD2 (6 bases). This CDR3 contains 15 residues. CDR1 SGHDN and CDR2 FVKESK come from the germline V gene. Trimming shortened V by 3 bases and J by 2 bases, and 11 bases separated the two germline ends.

V and J are TRBV3-1 (or the pseudogene TRBV3-2) and TRBJ1-5; D is ambiguous. V gave up 4 bases and J gave up 4 bases, with 5 bases separating them. Germline V lookup: CDR1 LGHDT, CDR2 YNNKEL (reference sequence). The CDR3 runs to 12 residues. The CDR3 sequence is CASSLSNQPQHF. The CDR3 nucleotides read TGTGCCAGCAGCCTATCGAATCAGCCCCAGCATTTT.